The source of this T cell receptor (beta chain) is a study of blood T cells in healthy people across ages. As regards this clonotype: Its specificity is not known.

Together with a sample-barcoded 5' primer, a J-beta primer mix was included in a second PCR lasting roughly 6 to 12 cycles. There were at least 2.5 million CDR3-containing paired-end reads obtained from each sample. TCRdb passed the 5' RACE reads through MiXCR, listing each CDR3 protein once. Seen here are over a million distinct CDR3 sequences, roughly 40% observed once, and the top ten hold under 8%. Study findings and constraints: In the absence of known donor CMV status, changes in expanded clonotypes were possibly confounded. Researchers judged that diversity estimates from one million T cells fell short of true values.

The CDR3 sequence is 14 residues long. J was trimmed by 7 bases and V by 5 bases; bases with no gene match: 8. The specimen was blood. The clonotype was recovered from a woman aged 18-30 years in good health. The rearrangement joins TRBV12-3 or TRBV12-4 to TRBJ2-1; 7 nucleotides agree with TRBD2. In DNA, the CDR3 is TGTGCCAGCAGTATCGGGACTAAGGAGAATGAGCAGTTCTTC. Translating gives CASSIGTKENEQFF.